This T cell receptor beta chain was obtained from a study of siplizumab effects on memory and regulatory T cells. Broader study findings: Naive T cells were seemingly more diverse than memory cells, and major contributions to the alloresponse seemed to be made by them. Suppressive capability of dividing Tregs from siplizumab cultures went unverified.

This CDR3 comprises 16 residues. The V segment lost 0 bases and the J segment 2 bases; nucleotides outside the gene matches: 6. CDR1 and CDR2 (germline): SGHTA, FQGNSA. With regard to this clone: Its target is not known.

Clones were read by immunoSEQ multiplex PCR, and TCRdb kept only the in-frame ones, dropping some. This table has about 100,000 clones, more than 85% appearing once. The V and J genes are TRBV7-2 and TRBJ2-5, with 7 positions matching TRBD1. Sequencing input: CD4+ T cells sorted from blood. The TCR sequence derives from a human donor in good health. Some clones in this sample may be carry-over from other donors' samples. The CDR3 sequence is CASSLARAGGQETQYF. The CDR3 nucleotides are TGTGCCAGCAGCTTAGCTCGGGCAGGGGGACAAGAGACCCAGTACTTC.